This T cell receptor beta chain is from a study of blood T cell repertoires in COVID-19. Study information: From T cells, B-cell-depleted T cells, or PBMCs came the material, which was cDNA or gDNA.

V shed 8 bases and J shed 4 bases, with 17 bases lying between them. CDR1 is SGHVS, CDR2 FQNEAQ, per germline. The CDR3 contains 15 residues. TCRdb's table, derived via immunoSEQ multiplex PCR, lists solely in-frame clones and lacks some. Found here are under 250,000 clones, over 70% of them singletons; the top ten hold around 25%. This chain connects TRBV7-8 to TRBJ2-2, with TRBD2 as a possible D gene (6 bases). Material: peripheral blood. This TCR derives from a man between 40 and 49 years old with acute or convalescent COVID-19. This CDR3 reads CASYWEEGRTGELFF. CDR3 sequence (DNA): TGTGCCAGCTATTGGGAGGAGGGGCGCACCGGGGAGCTGTTTTTT.